Listed below are T cell receptor beta chains from one sample, sequenced in a study of identical twins. Using its own MiXCR run on the 5' RACE reads, TCRdb lists one record per CDR3 protein. The repertoire includes 460,000 or so distinct CDR3 sequences, 11% to 15% of them detected once, and around 0.52% sits in the top ten. This sample was also put to use in a study of yellow fever vaccine responses in identical twins.

The sequencing input was CD4+ T cells sorted from blood. These receptors originate from a woman under 30 in good health. CDR3s include the opening cysteine and the closing phenylalanine or tryptophan. The D gene is left open where the match is weak.

V gene,J gene,CDR3 length,D gene,CDR3 protein
TRBV6-1,TRBJ2-7,19,TRBD2,CASIHLPGLAGGSEYEQYF
TRBV20-1,TRBJ2-5,13,.,CSARDPSRETQYF
TRBV24-1,TRBJ1-5,17,.,CATSDGSRGPGSQPQHF
TRBV20-1,TRBJ1-5,13,.,CSASRGRNQPQHF
TRBV3-1,TRBJ2-1,15,.,CASSQVLASYNEQFF
TRBV6-2/TRBV6-3,TRBJ2-7,15,.,CASGGHDRSDYEQYF
TRBV12-5,TRBJ2-7,14,.,CASGLASTRFEQYF
TRBV11-1,TRBJ2-1,16,TRBD1,CASSLVRGRSYNEQFF
TRBV20-1,TRBJ2-7,12,TRBD1,CSARGDRGQQYF
TRBV24-1,TRBJ2-5,15,TRBD1,CATRATGGSGETQYF
TRBV6-1,TRBJ2-7,14,.,CASTHERVGYEQYF
TRBV7-2,TRBJ2-1,21,.,CASSLAQTAHGGAVPPNEQFF
TRBV7-2,TRBJ2-5,14,.,CASSLGFRGETQYF
TRBV7-7,TRBJ2-5,16,TRBD2,CASSLDGGSSLETQYF
TRBV20-1,TRBJ2-7,14,.,CSAVNGGLLYEQYF
TRBV27,TRBJ2-5,15,.,CASSLFGTAIGTQYF
TRBV6-1,TRBJ2-7,15,TRBD1,CASNTRGQGPYEQYF
TRBV12-3/TRBV12-4,TRBJ2-5,11,.,CASSLSETQYF
TRBV5-1,TRBJ2-1,15,TRBD2,CASSPGLAGVWEQFF
TRBV6-1,TRBJ2-4,13,.,CASSTIQNGIQYF
TRBV5-1,TRBJ2-1,15,.,CASSLDGMGYNEQFF
TRBV2,TRBJ2-4,14,TRBD1,CASGTALAKNIQYF
TRBV29-1,TRBJ2-7,15,TRBD1,CSVTTGTGGLYEQYF
TRBV5-1,TRBJ2-2,15,TRBD1,CASNRDSLLSGELFF
TRBV24-1,TRBJ2-5,13,TRBD2,CATSHGGQETQYF
TRBV3-1,TRBJ1-1,14,.,CASSPLGMNTEAFF
TRBV6-6,TRBJ2-5,12,.,CASSYSYETQYF
TRBV20-1,TRBJ2-3,13,.,CSAPVNSADTQYF
TRBV7-2,TRBJ2-1,13,.,CASSLAAGRGQFF
TRBV15,TRBJ2-6,13,.,CATSEAGANVLTF
TRBV5-6,TRBJ2-7,13,.,CASSLLGQNEQYF
TRBV20-1,TRBJ2-7,12,.,CSARGGGLEQYF
TRBV27,TRBJ2-7,15,TRBD2,CASSLRGTSVHEQYF
TRBV6-1,TRBJ2-3,13,.,CATEPGSGDTQYF
TRBV19,TRBJ2-1,9,.,CAPWNEQFF
TRBV15,TRBJ2-2,14,.,CATGPGGNTGELFF
TRBV12-3/TRBV12-4,TRBJ2-1,14,TRBD2,CASSLRASGGEQFF
TRBV4-1,TRBJ2-7,15,TRBD2,CASKGLLGHGYEQYF
TRBV12-3/TRBV12-4,TRBJ1-1,13,.,CASGRVVNTEAFF
TRBV10-1,TRBJ2-1,12,.,CANGQGGGEQFF
TRBV20-1,TRBJ2-1,13,TRBD1,CSARTGHHNEQFF
TRBV6-2/TRBV6-3,TRBJ2-5,15,TRBD2,CASTSAWGGRRPQYF
TRBV7-9,TRBJ2-2,17,TRBD1,CASSFKAGTGITGELFF
TRBV20-1,TRBJ2-5,13,.,CSASDASGETQYF
TRBV7-6,TRBJ1-2,13,.,CASSKEVNYGYTF
TRBV12-3/TRBV12-4,TRBJ2-7,14,.,CASSLGQGWYEQYF
TRBV12-3/TRBV12-4,TRBJ2-1,20,TRBD2,CASSPRDRTGGPSRSGEQFF
TRBV28,TRBJ2-2,15,TRBD1,CASSTIPGGTGELFF
TRBV29-1,TRBJ2-3,15,TRBD2,CSALGLAGSGDTQYF
TRBV12-3/TRBV12-4,TRBJ2-5,15,TRBD2,CASSHGGGGGETQYF
TRBV12-3/TRBV12-4,TRBJ2-7,15,TRBD2,CASSLARTRGYEQYF
TRBV5-1,TRBJ2-7,14,TRBD1,CASRAGQASYEQYF
TRBV4-1,TRBJ2-7,16,TRBD2,CASSQGLTSAPYEQYF
TRBV7-2,TRBJ2-3,14,.,CASSLDRVLDTQYF
TRBV20-1,TRBJ2-1,13,.,CSADGPGSNEQFF
TRBV7-3,TRBJ1-6,13,.,CASSLDRPSALHF
TRBV6-1,TRBJ2-3,13,TRBD1,CASRQGVADTQYF